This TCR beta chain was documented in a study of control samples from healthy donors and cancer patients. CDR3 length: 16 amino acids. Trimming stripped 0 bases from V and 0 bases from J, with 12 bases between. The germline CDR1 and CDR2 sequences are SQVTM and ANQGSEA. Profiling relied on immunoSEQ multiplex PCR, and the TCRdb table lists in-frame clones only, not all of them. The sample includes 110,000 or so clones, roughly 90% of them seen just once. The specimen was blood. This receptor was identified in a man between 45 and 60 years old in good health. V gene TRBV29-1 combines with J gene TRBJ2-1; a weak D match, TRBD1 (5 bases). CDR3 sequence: CSVEEGRVSSYNEQFF. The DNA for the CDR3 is TGCAGCGTTGAAGAAGGCAGGGTTAGCTCCTACAATGAGCAGTTCTTC.